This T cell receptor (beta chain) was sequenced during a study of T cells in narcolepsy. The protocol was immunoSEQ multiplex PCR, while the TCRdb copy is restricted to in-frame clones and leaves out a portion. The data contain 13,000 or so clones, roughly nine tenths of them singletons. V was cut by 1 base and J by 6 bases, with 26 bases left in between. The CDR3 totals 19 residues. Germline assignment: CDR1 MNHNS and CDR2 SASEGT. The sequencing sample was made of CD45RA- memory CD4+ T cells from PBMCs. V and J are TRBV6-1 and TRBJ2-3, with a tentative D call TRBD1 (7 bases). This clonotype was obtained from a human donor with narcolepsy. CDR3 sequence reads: CASSEDRSPAAGQKDTQYF. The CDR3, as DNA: TGTGCCAGCAGTGAAGACCGTTCCCCCGCCGCGGGACAGAAGGATACGCAGTATTTT.